This TCR beta chain was recorded in a study of CD8 T cells in ankylosing spondylitis. General study results and limits: A TCR beta motif of 7 to 9 highly homologous variants seemed to mark ankylosing spondylitis blood. From matched ankylosing spondylitis synovial fluid, disease-linked clones were reportedly recovered at significantly enriched levels.

Germline CDR1 and CDR2: KGHDR and SFDVKD. The CDR3 runs 16 residues. V shed 4 bases, J shed 2 bases, and the junction held 3 bases outside the gene matches. This clonotype was detected many times. No antigen is known for it. The TCR beta libraries were generated through quantitative 5'-RACE incorporating molecular barcodes. Each CDR3 protein is one row after TCRdb ran MiXCR on the 5' RACE reads. The data show more than 150,000 distinct CDR3 sequences, around a tenth seen once. This clonotype was sampled from a male donor with ankylosing spondylitis or in good health (not recorded which). The chain carries TRBV24-1 and TRBJ2-6, with TRBD1 identical over 8 bases. Material: blood, either unsorted or a sorted T cell fraction (not recorded which). Here the CDR3 reads CATSEPDRAGANVLTF. The CDR3 bases are TGTGCCACCAGTGAACCGGACAGGGCTGGGGCCAACGTCCTGACTTTC.